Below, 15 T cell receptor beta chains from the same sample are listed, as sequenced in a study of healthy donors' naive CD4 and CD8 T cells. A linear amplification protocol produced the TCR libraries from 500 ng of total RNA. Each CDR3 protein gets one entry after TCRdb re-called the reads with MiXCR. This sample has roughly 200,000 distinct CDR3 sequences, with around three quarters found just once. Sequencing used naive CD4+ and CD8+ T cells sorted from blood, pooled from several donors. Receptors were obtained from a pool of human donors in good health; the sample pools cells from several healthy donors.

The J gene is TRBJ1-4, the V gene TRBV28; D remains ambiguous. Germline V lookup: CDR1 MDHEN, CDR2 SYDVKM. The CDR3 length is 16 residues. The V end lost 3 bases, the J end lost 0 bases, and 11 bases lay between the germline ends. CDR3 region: CASSFPASATNEKLFF. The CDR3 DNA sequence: TGTGCCAGCAGTTTTCCCGCTAGTGCAACTAATGAAAAACTGTTTTTT.

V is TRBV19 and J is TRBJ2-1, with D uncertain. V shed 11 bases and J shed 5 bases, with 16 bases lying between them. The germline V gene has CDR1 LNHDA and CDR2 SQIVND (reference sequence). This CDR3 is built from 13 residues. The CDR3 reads CASSARHDNEQFF. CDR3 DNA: TGTGCCTCATCGGCCAGGCATGACAATGAGCAGTTCTTC.

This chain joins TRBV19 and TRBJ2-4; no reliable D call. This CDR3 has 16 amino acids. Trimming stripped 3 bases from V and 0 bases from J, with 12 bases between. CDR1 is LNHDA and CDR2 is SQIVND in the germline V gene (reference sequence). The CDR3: CASSIGEILAKNIQYF. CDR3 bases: TGTGCCAGTAGTATCGGCGAAATACTAGCCAAAAACATTCAGTACTTC.

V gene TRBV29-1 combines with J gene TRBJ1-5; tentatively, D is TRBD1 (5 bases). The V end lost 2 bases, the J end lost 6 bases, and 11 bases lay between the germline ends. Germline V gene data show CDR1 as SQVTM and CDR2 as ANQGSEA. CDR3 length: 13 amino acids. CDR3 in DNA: TGCAGCGTTGAACAGGGAGGTGGTCAGCCCCAGCATTTT. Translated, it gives CSVEQGGGQPQHF.

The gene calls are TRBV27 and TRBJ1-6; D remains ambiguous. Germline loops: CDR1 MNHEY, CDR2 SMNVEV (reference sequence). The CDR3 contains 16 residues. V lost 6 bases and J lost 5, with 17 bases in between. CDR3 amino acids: CASSRTTGVNNSPLHF. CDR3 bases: TGTGCCAGCAGCAGAACAACCGGGGTTAATAATTCACCCCTCCACTTT.

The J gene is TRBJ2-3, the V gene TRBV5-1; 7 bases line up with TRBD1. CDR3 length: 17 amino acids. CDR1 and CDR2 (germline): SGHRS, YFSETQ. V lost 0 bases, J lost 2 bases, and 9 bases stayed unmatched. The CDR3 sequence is CASSLDYRGPSTDTQYF. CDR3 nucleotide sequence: TGCGCCAGCAGCTTGGATTATAGGGGGCCCTCCACAGATACGCAGTATTTT.

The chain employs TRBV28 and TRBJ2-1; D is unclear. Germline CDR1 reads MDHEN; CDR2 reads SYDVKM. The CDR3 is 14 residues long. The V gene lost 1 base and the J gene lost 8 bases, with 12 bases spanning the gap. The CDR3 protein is CASSLFDKAHEQFF. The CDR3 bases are TGTGCCAGCAGTTTATTTGACAAGGCCCATGAGCAGTTCTTC.

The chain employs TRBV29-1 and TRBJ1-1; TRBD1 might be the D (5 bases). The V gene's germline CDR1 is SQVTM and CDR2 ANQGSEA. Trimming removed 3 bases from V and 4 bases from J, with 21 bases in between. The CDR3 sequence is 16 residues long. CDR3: CSVDGGASRGPTEAFF. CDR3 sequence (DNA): TGCAGCGTTGACGGTGGGGCCAGCCGAGGGCCCACTGAAGCTTTCTTT.

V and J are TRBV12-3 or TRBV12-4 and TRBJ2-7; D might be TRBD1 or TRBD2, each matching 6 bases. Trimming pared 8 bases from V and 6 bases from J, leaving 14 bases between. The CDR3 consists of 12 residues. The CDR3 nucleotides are TGTGCCAGCCTTGGGGGGCGATCCGAGCAGTACTTC. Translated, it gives CASLGGRSEQYF.

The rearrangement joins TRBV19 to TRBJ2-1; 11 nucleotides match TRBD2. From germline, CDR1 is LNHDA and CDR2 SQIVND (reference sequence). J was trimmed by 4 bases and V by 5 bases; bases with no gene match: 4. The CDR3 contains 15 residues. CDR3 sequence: CASSGGTSGYNEQFF. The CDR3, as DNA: TGTGCCAGTAGTGGAGGGACTAGCGGTTACAATGAGCAGTTCTTC.

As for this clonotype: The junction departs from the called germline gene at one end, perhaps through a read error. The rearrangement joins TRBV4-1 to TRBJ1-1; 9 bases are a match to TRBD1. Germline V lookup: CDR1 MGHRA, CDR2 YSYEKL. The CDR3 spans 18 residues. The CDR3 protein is CAGSPGTGRILGNTEAFF. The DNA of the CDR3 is TGCGCCGGCAGCCCCGGGACAGGGAGGATTTTGGGGAACACTGAAGCTTTCTTT.

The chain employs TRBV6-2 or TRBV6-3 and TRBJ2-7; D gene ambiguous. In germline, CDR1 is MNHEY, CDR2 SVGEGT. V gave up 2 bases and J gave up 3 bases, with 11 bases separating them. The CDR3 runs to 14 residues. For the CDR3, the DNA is TGTGCCAGCAGTTACCCCTACCGGATCTACGAGCAGTACGTC. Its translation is CASSYPYRIYEQYV.

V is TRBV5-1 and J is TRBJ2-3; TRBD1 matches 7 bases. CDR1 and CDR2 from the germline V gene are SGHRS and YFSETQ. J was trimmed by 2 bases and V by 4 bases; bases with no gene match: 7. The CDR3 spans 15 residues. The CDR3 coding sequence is TGCGCCAGCAGCGTGGACAGGACATTCACAGATACGCAGTATTTT. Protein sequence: CASSVDRTFTDTQYF.

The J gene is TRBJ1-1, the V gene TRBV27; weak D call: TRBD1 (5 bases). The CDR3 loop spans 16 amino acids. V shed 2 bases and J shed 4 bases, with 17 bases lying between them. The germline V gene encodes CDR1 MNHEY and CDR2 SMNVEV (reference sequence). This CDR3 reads CASSLIGEPSPTEAFF. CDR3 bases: TGTGCCAGCAGTTTAATAGGGGAACCATCTCCCACTGAAGCTTTCTTT.

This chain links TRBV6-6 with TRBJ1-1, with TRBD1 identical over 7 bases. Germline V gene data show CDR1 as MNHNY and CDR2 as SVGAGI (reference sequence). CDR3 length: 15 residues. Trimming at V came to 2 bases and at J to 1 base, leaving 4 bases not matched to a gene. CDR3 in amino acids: CASSYGAGGNTEAFF. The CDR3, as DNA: TGTGCCAGCAGTTACGGGGCAGGGGGGAACACTGAAGCTTTCTTT.